This paragraph reports one TCR beta chain. Its antigen remains unknown. This sample was taken from a study of cytomegalovirus exposure and HLA in healthy donors. Study findings and constraints: Sequencing artifact likely explains a cluster of highly shared sequence variants. Presence/absence comparisons presumed near-even sequencing depth among donors.

Primers included in the PCR were 60 Vbeta and 13 Jbeta primers. Profiling relied on immunoSEQ multiplex PCR, and the TCRdb table lists in-frame clones only, not all of them. The sample comprises fewer than 85,000 clones, 65% to 85% of which are singletons, and roughly 4.9% rests with the top ten. The trim removed 2 bases at V and 5 bases at J, leaving 5 bases unmatched. This CDR3 has 15 residues. In germline, CDR1 is SGHNT, CDR2 YENEEA. This sequence joins TRBV11-3 and TRBJ2-2, with 7 bases identical to TRBD2. This clonotype was sampled from a man aged 60 to 75 in good health and CMV-seropositive. The sample consisted of PBMCs. CDR3 DNA: TGTGCCAGCAGCTTATACAGCGGGAAAACCGGGGAGCTGTTTTTT. Translated: CASSLYSGKTGELFF.